This T cell receptor beta chain was sequenced for a study of T cells in Graves' hyperthyroidism and ophthalmopathy. Study information: The authors collected peripheral blood at initial diagnosis, before any treatment.

Amplified regions were TCR beta CDR3 sequences from RNA transcripts. HTBI primers were used for first-round RT-PCR of the TCR CDR3. Each CDR3 protein gets one entry after TCRdb re-called the multiplex PCR reads with MiXCR. The repertoire consists of some 400,000 distinct CDR3 sequences, with about 15% occurring once and the leading ten covering 9.5% to 12%. V lost 4 bases, J lost 0 bases, and 7 bases lay in between. Per germline, CDR1 SNHLY and CDR2 FYNNEI. CDR3 length equals 14 residues. Exclusion of patients followed from uncontrolled infection, other autoimmune disease, pregnancy or lactation. This clonotype occurred many times.

The V gene is TRBV2, the J gene TRBJ1-5; unclear D gene. Input material: blood. This TCR came from an older woman with Graves' hyperthyroidism. In DNA, the CDR3 is TGTGCCAGCAGTGGGGCATATAGCAATCAGCCCCAGCATTTT. Protein: CASSGAYSNQPQHF.